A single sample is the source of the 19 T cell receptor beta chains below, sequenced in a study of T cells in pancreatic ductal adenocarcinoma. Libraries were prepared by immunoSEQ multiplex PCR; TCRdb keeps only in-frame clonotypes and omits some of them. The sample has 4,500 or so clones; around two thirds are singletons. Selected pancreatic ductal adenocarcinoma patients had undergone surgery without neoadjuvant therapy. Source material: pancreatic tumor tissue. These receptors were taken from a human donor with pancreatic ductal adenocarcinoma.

CDR3 sequence: CASSPLATQETQYF. The CDR3 nucleotides are TGCGCCAGCAGCCCACTAGCGACGCAAGAGACCCAGTACTTC. This chain links TRBV5-1 with TRBJ2-5, with 7 bases lining up with TRBD2. The CDR3 covers 14 residues. J gave up 2 bases and V 4 bases, and 5 bases lay outside the gene matches. CDR1 SGHRS and CDR2 YFSETQ come from the germline V gene.

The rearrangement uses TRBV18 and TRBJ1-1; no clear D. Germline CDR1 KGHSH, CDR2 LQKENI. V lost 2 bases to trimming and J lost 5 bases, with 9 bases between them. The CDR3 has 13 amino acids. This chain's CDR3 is CASSPSRGTEAFF. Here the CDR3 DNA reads TGTGCCAGCTCACCAAGTCGAGGGACTGAAGCTTTCTTT. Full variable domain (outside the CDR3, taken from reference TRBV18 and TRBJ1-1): NAGVMQNPRHLVRRRGQEARLRCSPMKGHSHVYWYRQLPEEGLKFMVYLQKENIIDESGMPKERFSAEFPKEGPSILRIQQVVRGDSAAYFCASSPSRGTEAFFGQGTRLTVV.

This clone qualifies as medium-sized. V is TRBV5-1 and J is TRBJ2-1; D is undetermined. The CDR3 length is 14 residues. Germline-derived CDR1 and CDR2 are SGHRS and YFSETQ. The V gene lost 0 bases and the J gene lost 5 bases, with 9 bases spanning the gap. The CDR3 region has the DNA TGCGCCAGCAGCTTGGATCTACTGAACAATGAGCAGTTCTTC. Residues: CASSLDLLNNEQFF.

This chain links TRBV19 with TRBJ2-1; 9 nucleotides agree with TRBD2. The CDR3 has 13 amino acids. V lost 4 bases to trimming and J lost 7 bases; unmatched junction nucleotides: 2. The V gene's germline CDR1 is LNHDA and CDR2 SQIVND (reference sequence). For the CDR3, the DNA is TGTGCCAGTAGTAGGCTAGCGGGGAATGAGCAGTTCTTC. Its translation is CASSRLAGNEQFF.

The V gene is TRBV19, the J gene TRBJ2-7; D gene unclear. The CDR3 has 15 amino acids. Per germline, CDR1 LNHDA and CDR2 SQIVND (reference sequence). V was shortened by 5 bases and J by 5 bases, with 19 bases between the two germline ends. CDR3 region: CASSVSPGQWDEQYF. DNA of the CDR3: TGTGCCAGTAGTGTATCTCCCGGGCAGTGGGACGAGCAGTACTTC. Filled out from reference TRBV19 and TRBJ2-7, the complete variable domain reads DGGITQSPKYLFRKEGQNVTLSCEQNLNHDAMYWYRQDPGQGLRLIYYSQIVNDFQKGDIAEGYSVSREKKESFPLTVTSAQKNPTAFYLCASSVSPGQWDEQYFGPGTRLTVT.

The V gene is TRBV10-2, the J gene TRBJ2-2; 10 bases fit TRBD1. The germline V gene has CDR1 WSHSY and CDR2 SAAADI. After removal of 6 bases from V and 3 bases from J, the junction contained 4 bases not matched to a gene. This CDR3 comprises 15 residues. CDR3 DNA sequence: TGCGCCAGCAGACCCGGGACAGGGGACACCGGGGAGCTGTTTTTT. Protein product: CASRPGTGDTGELFF.

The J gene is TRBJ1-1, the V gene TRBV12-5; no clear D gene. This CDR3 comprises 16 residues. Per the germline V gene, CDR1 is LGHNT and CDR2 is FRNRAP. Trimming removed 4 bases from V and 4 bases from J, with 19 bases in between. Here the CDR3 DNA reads TGTGCTAGTGGTTCCCCCCCTGGGGTGCGGAGCACTGAAGCTTTCTTT. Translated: CASGSPPGVRSTEAFF.

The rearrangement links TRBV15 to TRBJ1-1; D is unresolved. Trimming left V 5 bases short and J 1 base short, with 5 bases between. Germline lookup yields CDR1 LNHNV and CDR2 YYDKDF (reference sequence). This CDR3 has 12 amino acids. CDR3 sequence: CATSPGNTEAFF. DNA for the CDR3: TGTGCCACCAGCCCAGGGAACACTGAAGCTTTCTTT.

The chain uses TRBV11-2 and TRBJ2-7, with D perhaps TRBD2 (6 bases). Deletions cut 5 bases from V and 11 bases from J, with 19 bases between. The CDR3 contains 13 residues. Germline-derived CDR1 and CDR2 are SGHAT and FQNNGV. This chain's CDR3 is CASSVPLGLVEYF. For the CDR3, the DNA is TGTGCCAGCAGCGTCCCTCTGGGACTCGTGGAGTACTTC.

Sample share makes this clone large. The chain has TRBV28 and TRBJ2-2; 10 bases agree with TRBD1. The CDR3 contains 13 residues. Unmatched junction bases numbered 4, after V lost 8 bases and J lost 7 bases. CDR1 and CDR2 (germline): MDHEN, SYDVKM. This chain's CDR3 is CASGDRGIGELFF. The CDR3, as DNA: TGTGCCAGCGGGGACAGGGGTATCGGGGAGCTGTTTTTT.

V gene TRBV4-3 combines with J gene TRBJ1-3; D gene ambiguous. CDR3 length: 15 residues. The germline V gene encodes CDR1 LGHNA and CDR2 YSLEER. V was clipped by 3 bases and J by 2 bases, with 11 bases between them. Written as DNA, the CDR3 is TGCGCCAGCAGCCACGTAGGAGGCGCTGGAAACACCATATATTTT. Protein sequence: CASSHVGGAGNTIYF.

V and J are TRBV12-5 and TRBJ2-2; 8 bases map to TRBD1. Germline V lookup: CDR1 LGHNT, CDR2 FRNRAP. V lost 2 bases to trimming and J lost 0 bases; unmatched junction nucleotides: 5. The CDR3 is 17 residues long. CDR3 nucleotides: TGTGCTAGTGGTTTGACCCTGACAGGGGCGAACACCGGGGAGCTGTTTTTT. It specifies CASGLTLTGANTGELFF.

This chain's CDR3 is CASSSFGTARTEAFF. CDR3 coding DNA: TGTGCCAGCAGTTCATTCGGGACGGCACGCACTGAAGCTTTCTTT. The chain couples TRBV27 to TRBJ1-1, with D tentatively TRBD1 (5 bases). Germline V lookup: CDR1 MNHEY, CDR2 SMNVEV (reference sequence). The CDR3 sequence is 15 residues long. With 4 bases removed from V and 4 bases from J, the gap between germline ends came to 16 bases.

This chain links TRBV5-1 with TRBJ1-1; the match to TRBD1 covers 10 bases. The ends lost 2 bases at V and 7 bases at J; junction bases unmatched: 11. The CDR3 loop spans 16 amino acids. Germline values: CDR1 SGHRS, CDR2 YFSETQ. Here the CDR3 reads CASSLGQGGGTIEAFF. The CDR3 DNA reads TGCGCCAGCAGCTTAGGACAGGGGGGAGGAACAATTGAAGCTTTCTTT. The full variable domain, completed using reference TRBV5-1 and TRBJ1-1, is KAGVTQTPRYLIKTRGQQVTLSCSPISGHRSVSWYQQTPGQGLQFLFEYFSETQRNKGNFPGRFSGRQFSNSRSEMNVSTLELGDSALYLCASSLGQGGGTIEAFFGQGTRLTVV.

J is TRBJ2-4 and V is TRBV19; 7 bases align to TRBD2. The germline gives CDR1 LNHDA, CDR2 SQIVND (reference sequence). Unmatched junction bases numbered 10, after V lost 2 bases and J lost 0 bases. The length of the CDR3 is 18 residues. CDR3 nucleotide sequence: TGTGCCAGTAGTATACTAGCAGGGAGGGGACTAGCCAAAAACATTCAGTACTTC. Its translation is CASSILAGRGLAKNIQYF.

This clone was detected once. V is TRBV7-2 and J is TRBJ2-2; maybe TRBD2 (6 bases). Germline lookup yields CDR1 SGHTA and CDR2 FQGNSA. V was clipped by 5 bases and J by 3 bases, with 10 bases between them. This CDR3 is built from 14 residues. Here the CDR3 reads CASSLREYTGELFF. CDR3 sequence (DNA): TGTGCCAGCAGCCTACGGGAGTACACCGGGGAGCTGTTTTTT.

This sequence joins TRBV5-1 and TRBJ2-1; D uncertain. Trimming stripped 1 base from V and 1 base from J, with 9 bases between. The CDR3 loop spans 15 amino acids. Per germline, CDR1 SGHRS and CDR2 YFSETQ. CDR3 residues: CASSLQGFSYNEQFF. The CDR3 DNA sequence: TGCGCCAGCAGCTTGCAAGGATTTTCCTACAATGAGCAGTTCTTC.

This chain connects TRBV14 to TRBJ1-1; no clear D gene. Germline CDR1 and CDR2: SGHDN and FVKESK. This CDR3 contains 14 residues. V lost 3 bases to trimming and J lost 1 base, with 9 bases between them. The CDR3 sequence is CASSHLTKNTEAFF. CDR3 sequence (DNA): TGTGCCAGCAGCCACTTGACCAAGAACACTGAAGCTTTCTTT.

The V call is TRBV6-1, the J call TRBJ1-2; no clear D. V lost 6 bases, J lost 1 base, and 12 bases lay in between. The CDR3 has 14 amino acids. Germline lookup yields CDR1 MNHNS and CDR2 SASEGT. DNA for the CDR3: TGTGCCAGCAGGGATTCGATTTATAACTATGGCTACACCTTC. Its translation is CASRDSIYNYGYTF.